This T cell receptor beta chain was sequenced during a study of blood T cell repertoires in COVID-19. Whole-study context: The origin of the acute and convalescent COVID-19 samples was the United States, Italy and Spain. PBMCs, B-cell-depleted T cells, or T cells were the source of the cDNA or gDNA that made up the material.

This clone was counted a single time. The CDR3 length is 13 residues. Germline CDR1 reads SGHVS; CDR2 reads FQNEAQ. V dropped 4 bases and J dropped 6 bases, with 10 bases sitting between them. The repertoire was sequenced with immunoSEQ multiplex PCR; TCRdb's copy has only in-frame clones and lacks some. The sample lists approximately 230,000 clones, approximately 82% occurring once. Assignment of participants to cohorts was predicated upon participant-reported clinical history. Each recovered donor of Cohort 3 presented with two negative PCRs, clearance, or symptom resolution. This receptor was identified in a man aged 35-49 years who had recovered from COVID-19. What was sequenced was PBMCs or T cells enriched from blood (not recorded which). The chain recombines TRBV7-8 with TRBJ2-1; D may be TRBD2 (5 bases). CDR3 in DNA: TGTGCCAGCAGCTCACCGGACTTCAATGAGCAGTTCTTC. Its translation is CASSSPDFNEQFF.